This TCR beta chain stems from a study of CD8+ T cells in alopecia areata. RNA was extracted and reverse transcribed into cDNA as the sequencing template. The repertoire was sequenced with immunoSEQ multiplex PCR; TCRdb's copy has only in-frame clones and lacks some. Of roughly 250,000 clones in the sample, approximately 61% were seen once. Trimming removed 3 bases from V and 4 bases from J, with 6 bases in between. This CDR3 has 11 amino acids. The germline V gene has CDR1 SQVTM and CDR2 ANQGSEA. The chain has TRBV29-1 and TRBJ1-2; D call uncertain. This clonotype originated in a human donor with alopecia areata. Here the sequenced sample was CD4+ T cells sorted from blood, taken at week 0. This chain's CDR3 is CSVDEFYGYTF. The CDR3 DNA sequence: TGCAGCGTTGACGAGTTCTATGGCTACACCTTC.